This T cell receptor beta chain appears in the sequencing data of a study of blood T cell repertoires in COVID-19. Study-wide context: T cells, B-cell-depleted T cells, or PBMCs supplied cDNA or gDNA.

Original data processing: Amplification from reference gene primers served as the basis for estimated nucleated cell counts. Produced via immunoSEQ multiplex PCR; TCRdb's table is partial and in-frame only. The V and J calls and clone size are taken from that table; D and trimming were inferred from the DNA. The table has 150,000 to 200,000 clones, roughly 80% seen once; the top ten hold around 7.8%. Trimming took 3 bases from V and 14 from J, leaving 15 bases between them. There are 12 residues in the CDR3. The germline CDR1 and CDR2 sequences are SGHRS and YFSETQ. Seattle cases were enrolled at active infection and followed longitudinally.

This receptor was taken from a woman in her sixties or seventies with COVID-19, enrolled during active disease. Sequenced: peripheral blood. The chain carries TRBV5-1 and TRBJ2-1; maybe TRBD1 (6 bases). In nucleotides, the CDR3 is TGCGCCAGCAGCTCCGAACAGGGCCCCGAGTTCTTC. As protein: CASSSEQGPEFF.